Below, 23 T cell receptor beta chains from the same sample are listed, as sequenced in a study of blood T cell repertoires in COVID-19. Here immunoSEQ multiplex PCR was the method, and the copy in TCRdb shows in-frame clones only, minus some. The sample records roughly 86,000 clones, approximately 80% being singletons. The sequenced material came from peripheral blood. Receptor source: a man in his forties or fifties with acute or convalescent COVID-19.

This chain links TRBV27 with TRBJ2-2; unclear D gene. Per germline, CDR1 MNHEY and CDR2 SMNVEV (reference sequence). This CDR3 spans 13 amino acids. Trimming removed 4 bases at V and 0 bases at J, with 3 bases between. The CDR3 reads CASSSSNTGELFF. In DNA, the CDR3 is TGTGCCAGCAGTTCCTCGAACACCGGGGAGCTGTTTTTT.

The chain employs TRBV19 and TRBJ1-1, with a possible D match to TRBD1 (5 bases). V was trimmed by 3 bases and J by 0 bases, leaving 8 bases between them. Germline V gene sequence: CDR1 LNHDA, CDR2 SQIVND (reference sequence). This CDR3 comprises 14 residues. The CDR3 coding sequence is TGTGCCAGTAGTATGACAGTATTGAACACTGAAGCTTTCTTT. Translation gives CASSMTVLNTEAFF.

The chain uses TRBV6-5 and TRBJ1-5; 7 bases line up with TRBD1. V lost 6 bases and J lost 3; bases outside the gene matches: 8. In germline, CDR1 is MNHEY, CDR2 SVGAGI. The CDR3 length is 15 residues. The CDR3: CASRSPDRVNQPQHF. The CDR3 DNA follows: TGTGCCAGCAGAAGTCCCGACAGGGTCAATCAGCCCCAGCATTTT.

The table lists this clone with a few counts. CDR3 nucleotides: TGTGCCAGCAGCTTGACTAGCGGGGGGCGGTGGCAAGAGACCCAGTACTTC. This encodes CASSLTSGGRWQETQYF. The genes are TRBV7-9 and TRBJ2-5; 13 nucleotides match TRBD2. CDR3 length: 17 amino acids. V lost 3 bases and J lost 2; bases outside the gene matches: 6. Germline CDR1 and CDR2: SEHNR and FQNEAQ (reference sequence).

The CDR3 region is CASSPWGREGGYTF. The CDR3 bases are TGCGCCAGCAGCCCCTGGGGCAGGGAGGGCGGCTACACCTTC. The chain employs TRBV5-1 and TRBJ1-2; a possible D gene is TRBD1 (5 bases). Germline assignment: CDR1 SGHRS and CDR2 YFSETQ. V gave up 4 bases and J gave up 8 bases, with 18 bases separating them. This CDR3 spans 14 amino acids.

The chain recombines TRBV10-2 with TRBJ2-5, with TRBD2 matching over 9 bases. The last part of the DNA fits TRBJ2-7 better; the J call may be wrong. The germline CDR1 and CDR2 sequences are WSHSY and SAAADI. CDR3 length: 14 amino acids. In nucleotides, the CDR3 is TGCGCCAGCAGTGAGTCGACTAGCGGCTACGAGCAGTACTTC. Translated, it gives CASSESTSGYEQYF.

Concerning this clone itself: In the same sample, other DNA sequences code for this CDR3. The chain combines TRBV7-6 with TRBJ2-7, with D possibly TRBD1 on 6 matching bases. V dropped 5 bases and J dropped 1 base, with 18 bases sitting between them. The CDR3 consists of 16 residues. Germline values: CDR1 SGHVS, CDR2 FNYEAQ. The CDR3 spells CASSPLLQGQSYEQYF. The CDR3 nucleotides read TGTGCCAGCAGCCCTCTGCTACAGGGCCAATCCTACGAGCAGTACTTC.

About this clone itself: This sample also contains other DNA sequences that code for the same CDR3. The chain carries TRBV28 and TRBJ1-3; D is undetermined. V shed 5 bases and J shed 3 bases, with 2 bases lying between them. This CDR3 comprises 11 residues. CDR1 MDHEN and CDR2 SYDVKM come from the germline V gene. CDR3 DNA sequence: TGTGCCAGCAGTCATGGAAACACCATATATTTT. Its protein is CASSHGNTIYF.

The gene calls are TRBV4-3 and TRBJ2-7, with D perhaps TRBD2 (5 bases). The V end was cut by 4 bases, the J end by 1 base, with 17 bases between. This CDR3 is 16 amino acids long. CDR1 LGHNA and CDR2 YSLEER come from the germline V gene. The CDR3 region is CASSPGSARGSYEQYF. The CDR3 region has the DNA TGCGCCAGCAGCCCCGGGTCCGCCCGGGGATCCTACGAGCAGTACTTC.

J is TRBJ2-7 and V is TRBV7-2, with TRBD2 matching over 8 bases. Looked up from germline, CDR1 is SGHTA and CDR2 is FQGNSA. CDR3 length equals 16 residues. V lost 5 bases, J lost 2 bases, and 11 bases stayed unmatched. The CDR3 DNA follows: TGTGCCAGCAGCCCGAGGACTAGCTCGGGCCCCTACGAGCAGTACTTC. Its translation: CASSPRTSSGPYEQYF.

The chain links TRBV7-9 to TRBJ2-7; D is perhaps TRBD2 (5 bases). V was cut by 5 bases and J by 2 bases, with 13 bases left in between. The CDR3 has 14 residues. CDR1 and CDR2 from the germline V gene are SEHNR and FQNEAQ (reference sequence). The CDR3 nucleotides read TGTGCCAGCAGCCCGGAGAGCGGTCCCTACGAGCAGTACTTC. This gives the protein CASSPESGPYEQYF. Full variable domain (outside the CDR3, taken from reference TRBV7-9 and TRBJ2-7): DTGVSQNPRHKITKRGQNVTFRCDPISEHNRLYWYRQTLGQGPEFLTYFQNEAQLEKSRLLSDRFSAERPKGSFSTLEIQRTEQGDSAMYLCASSPESGPYEQYFGPGTRLTVT.

V gene TRBV13 combines with J gene TRBJ2-7, with 7 bases that match TRBD2. After removal of 4 bases from V and 1 base from J, the junction contained 7 bases not matched to a gene. Per the germline V gene, CDR1 is PRHDT and CDR2 is FYEKMQ (reference sequence). CDR3 length equals 15 residues. CDR3 residues: CASSSGLVLSYEQYF. DNA of the CDR3: TGTGCCAGCAGCTCCGGACTAGTTTTGTCCTACGAGCAGTACTTC.

The rearrangement links TRBV4-1 to TRBJ2-7; D possibly corresponds to TRBD2 (6 bases). The CDR3 totals 15 residues. V gave up 1 base and J gave up 1 base, with 11 bases separating them. Germline CDR1 MGHRA, CDR2 YSYEKL. CDR3 nucleotides: TGCGCCAGCAGCCAAGTGGAGGGGATTTCCTACGAGCAGTACTTC. The encoded protein is CASSQVEGISYEQYF.

This clone was picked up one time. This chain connects TRBV28 to TRBJ2-1; weak D call: TRBD2 (6 bases). Germline values: CDR1 MDHEN, CDR2 SYDVKM. V lost 10 bases and J 10 bases, leaving 20 bases between the germline ends. There are 13 residues in the CDR3. The DNA for the CDR3 is TGTGCCACCCTAGGGGCGGGAAGGAACGAGCAGTTCTTC. Residues: CATLGAGRNEQFF.

The gene calls are TRBV30 and TRBJ2-2, with 12 bases aligning to TRBD1. Germline trimming cut 2 bases from V and 5 bases from J; bases unmatched to any gene: 9. This CDR3 has 17 amino acids. Germline loops: CDR1 GTSNPN, CDR2 SVGIG (reference sequence). The CDR3 loop is CAWSPKSGQGATGELFF. In nucleotides, the CDR3 is TGTGCCTGGAGTCCAAAATCGGGACAGGGGGCGACCGGGGAGCTGTTTTTT.

DNA of the CDR3: TGTGCCAGTAGTGGACAGGCCCAAGAGACCCAGTACTTC. It encodes CASSGQAQETQYF. The V and J genes are TRBV19 and TRBJ2-5; 7 bases are a match to TRBD1. Germline loops: CDR1 LNHDA, CDR2 SQIVND (reference sequence). V shed 5 bases and J 1 base; nucleotides not matched to a gene: 1. The CDR3 contains 13 residues.

This clone was seen just once. The chain links TRBV6-5 to TRBJ2-1; 8 bases are shared with TRBD1. The CDR3 is made up of 13 amino acids. V shed 5 bases, J shed 6 bases, and the junction held 3 bases outside the gene matches. Per germline, CDR1 MNHEY and CDR2 SVGAGI. CDR3 loop: CASSLDRGNEQFF. The DNA of the CDR3 is TGTGCCAGCAGTCTAGACAGGGGCAATGAGCAGTTCTTC.

The chain is built from TRBV29-1 and TRBJ2-7, with 12 bases that match TRBD1. V was clipped by 7 bases and J by 4 bases; unmatched bases: 8. The germline V gene has CDR1 SQVTM and CDR2 ANQGSEA. This CDR3 has 14 amino acids. The CDR3, as DNA: TGCAGCGCTCTCGGGGACAGGGGGCAGTACGAGCAGTACTTC. This encodes CSALGDRGQYEQYF.

The rearrangement joins TRBV10-3 to TRBJ2-7; D is possibly TRBD1 (6 bases). This CDR3 contains 12 residues. V dropped 3 bases and J dropped 12 bases, with 15 bases sitting between them. Germline-derived CDR1 and CDR2 are ENHRY and SYGVKD. For the CDR3, the DNA is TGTGCCATCAGTGAACAGGGACGGCGGCGGTACTTC. It yields the protein CAISEQGRRRYF.

The rearrangement joins TRBV28 to TRBJ2-7, with 9 bases identical to TRBD1. The CDR3 has 15 amino acids. V lost 5 bases, J lost 6 bases, and 11 bases stayed unmatched. In germline, CDR1 is MDHEN, CDR2 SYDVKM. The CDR3 loop reads CASSPGQGRSGEQYF. The CDR3 DNA reads as TGTGCCAGCAGTCCCGGACAGGGGAGGTCTGGCGAGCAGTACTTC.

This sequence joins TRBV19 and TRBJ1-3; TRBD1 aligns across 8 bases. The germline CDR1 and CDR2 sequences are LNHDA and SQIVND (reference sequence). V lost 8 bases and J lost 4; bases outside the gene matches: 4. The CDR3 runs 13 residues. CDR3 nucleotide sequence: TGTGCCAGTGAGACAGGGGTCGGAAACACCATATATTTT. As protein: CASETGVGNTIYF.

This chain connects TRBV6-4 to TRBJ1-5; D uncertain. Germline loops: CDR1 MRHNA, CDR2 SNTAGT. The V end lost 3 bases, the J end lost 2 bases, and 14 bases lay between the germline ends. This CDR3 is 16 amino acids long. The CDR3 loop reads CASSDHGPGGNQPQHF. The CDR3 nucleotides are TGTGCCAGCAGTGATCACGGTCCTGGAGGCAATCAGCCCCAGCATTTT.

The chain couples TRBV2 to TRBJ2-5; D remains ambiguous. Trimming pared 2 bases from V and 4 bases from J, leaving 8 bases between. The CDR3 totals 13 residues. Per the germline V gene, CDR1 is SNHLY and CDR2 is FYNNEI. CDR3 protein: CASSEQVSETQYF. The CDR3 DNA reads TGTGCCAGCAGTGAACAGGTCTCAGAGACCCAGTACTTC.